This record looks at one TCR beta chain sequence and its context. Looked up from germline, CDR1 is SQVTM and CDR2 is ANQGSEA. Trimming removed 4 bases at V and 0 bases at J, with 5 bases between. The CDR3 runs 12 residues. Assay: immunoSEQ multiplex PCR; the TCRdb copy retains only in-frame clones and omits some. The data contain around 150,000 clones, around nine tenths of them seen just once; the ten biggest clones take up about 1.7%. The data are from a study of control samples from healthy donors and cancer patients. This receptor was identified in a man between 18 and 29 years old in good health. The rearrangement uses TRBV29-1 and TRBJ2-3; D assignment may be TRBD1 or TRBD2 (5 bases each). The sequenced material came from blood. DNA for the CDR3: TGCAGCGTTGGGGGGAGCACAGATACGCAGTATTTT. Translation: CSVGGSTDTQYF.